Below are 13 T cell receptor beta chains sequenced from a single sample in a study of T cell repertoires in cytomegalovirus infection (dated by TCRdb to about 2019). TCRdb lists the instrument as Illumina HiSeq 1500. Using fastp trimming at Q25 and MiXCR clonotype assembly, TCRdb reanalyzed the public sequencing data and kept in-frame beta chains. CDR3 protein duplicates are merged, each entry listing the most common genes and DNA. Counted in this sample were around 260,000 distinct CDR3 sequences; about 23% of them appeared once. The ten largest clones capture about 15% of the sample. The specimen sequenced was PBMCs. Receptors originate from a human donor in good health (CMV status not recorded). Some clones in this sample may be carry-over from other donors' samples.

With respect to this clonotype: In this CDR3 the conserved last residue, phenylalanine or tryptophan, is missing, so a read error is likely. This chain links TRBV28 with TRBJ1-5, with D possibly TRBD1 on 6 matching bases. V was clipped by 2 bases and J by 9 bases, with 11 bases between them. The CDR3 runs to 13 residues. From germline, CDR1 is MDHEN and CDR2 SYDVKM. In nucleotides, the CDR3 is TGTGCCAGCAGTTTAGCCCTCAGGGGGCCCCAGCATCTT. Protein product: CASSLALRGPQHL.

The chain joins TRBV2 to TRBJ1-1; 8 bases map to TRBD1. Germline-derived CDR1 and CDR2 are SNHLY and FYNNEI. The junction had 3 bases not matched to a gene; V was cut back by 8 bases and J by 1 base. The CDR3 totals 13 residues. CDR3 residues: CASSDRANTEAFF. The CDR3, as DNA: TGTGCCAGCTCGGACAGGGCGAACACTGAAGCTTTCTTT.

This clonotype was seen only a few times. The rearrangement uses TRBV5-6 and TRBJ2-2, with D possibly being TRBD2 (5 bases). Trimming shortened V by 7 bases and J by 7 bases, and 11 bases separated the two germline ends. The CDR3 totals 12 residues. CDR1 SGHDT and CDR2 YYEEEE come from the germline V gene. CDR3 nucleotide sequence: TGTGCCAGCGGCCGCGGGCTCGGGGAGCTGTTTTTT. Residues: CASGRGLGELFF.

The chain combines TRBV11-1 with TRBJ2-1; 7 bases agree with TRBD2. The V and J ends lost 3 bases and 4 bases, in that order; junction bases with no gene match: 9. Germline V CDR1 and CDR2: SGHAT, FQDESV (reference sequence). This CDR3 is built from 16 residues. CDR3 bases: TGTGCCAGCAGCTTGCGACTGGGCGGGGGTTACAATGAGCAGTTCTTC. The encoded protein is CASSLRLGGGYNEQFF.

This clonotype was recorded a few times. This chain uses TRBV12-3 or TRBV12-4 with TRBJ2-5; D perhaps matches TRBD2 (6 bases). The V end was cut by 5 bases, the J end by 9 bases, with 19 bases between. The CDR3 is 14 residues long. The CDR3 nucleotides are TGTGCCAGCAGTCAGCAACCTAGGGAGGATGCCCAGTACTTC. The encoded protein is CASSQQPREDAQYF.

V gene TRBV20-1 combines with J gene TRBJ2-2, with D unresolved. The CDR3 is 12 amino acids. Trimming left V 4 bases short and J 6 bases short, with 9 bases between. Per germline, CDR1 DFQATT and CDR2 SNEGSKA (reference sequence). The CDR3 is CSAIVAAGELFF. In DNA form, the CDR3 reads TGCAGTGCTATAGTGGCGGCCGGGGAGCTGTTTTTT.

This sequence joins TRBV28 and TRBJ1-1; 11 nucleotides align to TRBD1. Germline V lookup: CDR1 MDHEN, CDR2 SYDVKM. V lost 6 bases and J lost 3; bases outside the gene matches: 3. This CDR3 comprises 14 residues. The CDR3 nucleotides are TGTGCCAGCAGGCCGGGACAGGGGGACACTGAAGCTTTCTTT. It is translated as CASRPGQGDTEAFF.

The chain combines TRBV20-1 with TRBJ2-1; 8 positions match TRBD2. This CDR3 is built from 14 residues. Germline V gives CDR1 DFQATT, CDR2 SNEGSKA (reference sequence). Trimming took 6 bases from V and 7 from J; bases not matched to a gene: 11. The DNA of the CDR3 is TGCAGTGCAGTTCTGTCGGGAGGGTCGAATGAGCAGTTCTTC. Protein product: CSAVLSGGSNEQFF.

The chain uses TRBV9 and TRBJ2-5; a weak D match, TRBD1 (6 bases). The CDR3 runs 14 residues. Germline values: CDR1 SGDLS, CDR2 YYNGEE. Between the trimmed V and J ends, which lost 3 bases and 4 bases, there was a span of 13 bases. This CDR3 reads CASSAIQGGETQYF. The DNA of the CDR3 is TGTGCCAGCAGCGCGATACAGGGTGGAGAGACCCAGTACTTC.

This chain connects TRBV23-1 to TRBJ1-5, with a weak D call TRBD1 (5 bases). TRBV23-1 is treated as an ORF (open reading frame) with a function not yet certain. CDR3 length: 15 amino acids. Trimming cost V 0 bases and J 4 bases, with 10 bases left between them. This chain's CDR3 is CASSQSGGVNQPQHF. The CDR3, as DNA: TGCGCCAGCAGTCAATCCGGGGGAGTAAATCAGCCCCAGCATTTT.

This clonotype was picked up many times. V gene TRBV7-2 combines with J gene TRBJ1-5, with D maybe TRBD1 (6 bases). The CDR3 totals 15 residues. From germline, CDR1 is SGHTA and CDR2 FQGNSA. V was cut by 3 bases and J by 5 bases, with 14 bases left in between. The CDR3 region is CASSFQQGGDQPQHF. The CDR3 nucleotides are TGTGCCAGCAGCTTCCAACAGGGAGGCGATCAGCCCCAGCATTTT.

This clonotype was seen a handful of times. The rearrangement links TRBV19 to TRBJ1-5, with D unclear. Germline CDR1 reads LNHDA; CDR2 reads SQIVND (reference sequence). The CDR3 extends over 15 amino acids. The V end was cut by 4 bases, the J end by 7 bases, with 17 bases between. Here the CDR3 DNA reads TGTGCCAGTAGTACAACCGACACGTCTAACCAGCCCCAGCATTTT. Its protein product is CASSTTDTSNQPQHF. Together with reference TRBV19 and TRBJ1-5, the CDR3 gives the full variable domain: DGGITQSPKYLFRKEGQNVTLSCEQNLNHDAMYWYRQDPGQGLRLIYYSQIVNDFQKGDIAEGYSVSREKKESFPLTVTSAQKNPTAFYLCASSTTDTSNQPQHFGDGTRLSIL.

This chain links TRBV20-1 with TRBJ2-5, with D perhaps TRBD2 (5 bases). The V and J ends lost 6 bases and 3 bases respectively, with 14 bases between them. The germline V gene has CDR1 DFQATT and CDR2 SNEGSKA (reference sequence). This CDR3 spans 13 amino acids. CDR3 in amino acids: CSAGRGAEETQYF. DNA of the CDR3: TGCAGTGCAGGTCGGGGAGCGGAAGAGACCCAGTACTTC.